The 28 T cell receptor beta chains below were found in one sample sequenced in a study of PD-1 blockade in classical Hodgkin lymphoma. All trial patients relapsed after autologous stem cell transplantation. Only in-frame clones appear in the TCRdb table, and some are missing; sequencing was by immunoSEQ multiplex PCR. The sample holds over 35,000 clones; around 87% are singletons and the top ten take around 9.7%. Specimen: peripheral blood mononuclear cells (PBMCs), collected at baseline. These receptors all stem from a human donor with classical Hodgkin lymphoma.

This clone showed up just once. J is TRBJ1-5 and V is TRBV6-5; the D gene is possibly TRBD1 (6 bases). Between the trimmed V and J ends, which lost 2 bases and 5 bases, there was a span of 13 bases. Germline V gene sequence: CDR1 MNHEY, CDR2 SVGAGI. The CDR3 is 15 amino acids. DNA of the CDR3: TGTGCCAGCAGTTACGGGGGCCCTGGTTATCAGCCCCAGCATTTT. Residues: CASSYGGPGYQPQHF.

The chain recombines TRBV19 with TRBJ1-5, with TRBD1 as a possible D gene (6 bases). The germline gives CDR1 LNHDA, CDR2 SQIVND (reference sequence). With 2 bases removed from V and 2 bases from J, the gap between germline ends came to 10 bases. CDR3 length: 15 amino acids. The CDR3 region has the DNA TGTGCCAGTAGTATAAACAGGGCTGGCAATCAGCCCCAGCATTTT. Translated, it gives CASSINRAGNQPQHF.

The count of this clone is one. The chain couples TRBV6-1 to TRBJ2-5; possible D gene TRBD1, 5 bases. The V end lost 1 base, the J end lost 2 bases, and 8 bases lay between the germline ends. Per the germline V gene, CDR1 is MNHNS and CDR2 is SASEGT. There are 14 residues in the CDR3. The CDR3 sequence is CASSEGGSQETQYF. CDR3 DNA sequence: TGTGCCAGCAGTGAAGGGGGCAGTCAAGAGACCCAGTACTTC.

This clone was counted a single time. The J gene is TRBJ2-5, the V gene TRBV5-4; D remains ambiguous. Germline V gives CDR1 SGHNT, CDR2 YYREEE (reference sequence). The CDR3 runs to 14 residues. Trimming left V 3 bases short and J 2 bases short, with 11 bases between. For the CDR3, the DNA is TGTGCCAGCAGCTCCCGGGCGAGTCAAGAGACCCAGTACTTC. Translation: CASSSRASQETQYF.

The J gene is TRBJ2-3, the V gene TRBV5-1, with TRBD2 matching 8 bases. Germline V gene sequence: CDR1 SGHRS, CDR2 YFSETQ. Trimming removed 1 base from V and 5 bases from J; junction bases left unmatched: 6. This CDR3 is built from 15 residues. The CDR3 DNA sequence: TGCGCCAGCAGCTTGTTCGGGAGGGCCCTAGATACGCAGTATTTT. Its translation: CASSLFGRALDTQYF.

This chain links TRBV15 with TRBJ2-4, with 7 positions matching TRBD1. CDR3 size: 16 residues. V was clipped by 3 bases and J by 3 bases; unmatched bases: 8. Germline V gene sequence: CDR1 LNHNV, CDR2 YYDKDF (reference sequence). CDR3 DNA: TGTGCCACCAGCAGTGAAGGGGGCTTGGGCAAAAACATTCAGTACTTC. Protein product: CATSSEGGLGKNIQYF.

With regard to this clone: Germline and junction disagree at one end, which may indicate a read error. The chain carries TRBV10-3 and TRBJ1-2; TRBD1 is a possible D gene (6 bases). Germline CDR1 is ENHRY and CDR2 is SYGVKD. The CDR3 spans 14 residues. CDR3 in amino acids: CAISESTGLYDYTF. In DNA, the CDR3 is TGTGCCATCAGTGAGTCAACAGGGCTTTATGACTACACCTTC.

The chain links TRBV4-3 to TRBJ2-5, with 8 bases identical to TRBD1. In germline, CDR1 is LGHNA, CDR2 YSLEER. Trimming cost V 0 bases and J 1 base; bases outside gene matches: 13. The CDR3 is 19 amino acids. The CDR3 loop reads CASSQDQVGRGRLQETQYF. The CDR3 DNA follows: TGCGCCAGCAGCCAAGATCAGGTAGGCAGGGGGCGCCTCCAAGAGACCCAGTACTTC.

The chain combines TRBV6-1 with TRBJ1-2; the match to TRBD1 covers 8 bases. Germline V CDR1 and CDR2: MNHNS, SASEGT. The V gene end was trimmed by 4 bases and the J gene end by 4 bases; junction bases not matched to a gene: 8. The CDR3 extends over 15 amino acids. The DNA of the CDR3 is TGTGCCAGCAGTGGGGCAGGGGGCGAAGGCTATGGCTACACCTTC. It is translated as CASSGAGGEGYGYTF.

This clone was detected once. The chain combines TRBV11-2 with TRBJ2-3; 9 positions agree with TRBD2. The CDR3 totals 17 residues. J was trimmed by 2 bases and V by 2 bases; bases with no gene match: 8. Germline loops: CDR1 SGHAT, CDR2 FQNNGV. This CDR3 reads CASSLSGLASATDTQYF. The CDR3 region has the DNA TGTGCCAGCAGCTTATCCGGACTAGCGAGTGCCACAGATACGCAGTATTTT.

The CDR3 spells CASSPTLIHEQYF. In nucleotides, the CDR3 is TGTGCCAGCAGCCCAACCCTTATACACGAGCAGTACTTC. The genes are TRBV7-2 and TRBJ2-7; D is undetermined. Trimming stripped 5 bases from V and 5 bases from J, with 13 bases between. The CDR3 runs to 13 residues. The germline gives CDR1 SGHTA, CDR2 FQGNSA.

This clone came up once. The chain uses TRBV27 and TRBJ2-1, with 13 positions matching TRBD2. With 3 bases clipped from V and 4 bases from J, the junction kept 3 bases outside the gene matches. The CDR3 contains 16 residues. Germline-derived CDR1 and CDR2 are MNHEY and SMNVEV (reference sequence). CDR3 in DNA: TGTGCCAGCAGTTTTGTGACTAGCGGGGGGTACAATGAGCAGTTCTTC. Amino acids: CASSFVTSGGYNEQFF.

The chain uses TRBV27 and TRBJ1-2, with D unclear. Trimming pared 5 bases from V and 6 bases from J, leaving 16 bases between. CDR1 and CDR2 (germline): MNHEY, SMNVEV (reference sequence). The CDR3 extends over 14 amino acids. CDR3 coding DNA: TGTGCCAGCAGTCCCCGGACGGACCTAGATGGCTACACCTTC. Translated, it gives CASSPRTDLDGYTF.

The chain joins TRBV12-5 to TRBJ2-3; tentative D call: TRBD1 (6 bases). V lost 5 bases and J lost 4, with 13 bases in between. The germline V gene encodes CDR1 LGHNT and CDR2 FRNRAP. This CDR3 has 14 amino acids. The CDR3 reads CASGPAQGSDTQYF. CDR3 nucleotide sequence: TGTGCTAGTGGTCCCGCCCAGGGGTCAGATACGCAGTATTTT.

The chain links TRBV27 to TRBJ2-7; D is possibly TRBD1 (6 bases). V was trimmed by 0 bases and J by 4 bases, leaving 7 bases between them. This CDR3 is 13 amino acids long. Germline V CDR1 and CDR2: MNHEY, SMNVEV (reference sequence). The CDR3 is CASSLSRGYEQYF. In DNA, the CDR3 is TGTGCCAGCAGTTTATCTAGGGGGTACGAGCAGTACTTC.

This clone appeared once. The chain employs TRBV27 and TRBJ2-7, with D perhaps TRBD2 (5 bases). Trimming took 6 bases from V and 2 from J, leaving 17 bases between them. CDR1 is MNHEY, CDR2 SMNVEV, per germline (reference sequence). The CDR3 runs to 15 residues. The CDR3 coding sequence is TGTGCCAGCAGGAGGGTCTCCTATAGGGCCTACGAGCAGTACTTC. This gives the protein CASRRVSYRAYEQYF.

J is TRBJ2-7 and V is TRBV18; 12 nucleotides line up with TRBD1. The CDR3 runs to 17 residues. Germline V gives CDR1 KGHSH, CDR2 LQKENI. Losses at the gene ends were 4 bases for V and 4 bases for J; bases not matched to a gene: 11. CDR3 bases: TGTGCCAGCTCACAAACCGGGACAGGGGGCCGCTGGTACGAGCAGTACTTC. It encodes CASSQTGTGGRWYEQYF.

The DNA for the CDR3 is TGTGCCAGCAGCGGGCAGGGGGCGGGCACTGAAGCTTTCTTT. Protein sequence: CASSGQGAGTEAFF. The chain is built from TRBV6-1 and TRBJ1-1, with 8 bases that match TRBD1. This CDR3 is built from 14 residues. Germline assignment: CDR1 MNHNS and CDR2 SASEGT. Trimming removed 6 bases from V and 4 bases from J; junction bases left unmatched: 7.

This clone was seen a handful of times. V gene TRBV5-6 combines with J gene TRBJ2-7, with 8 bases that match TRBD1. CDR1 is SGHDT, CDR2 YYEEEE, per germline. This CDR3 is built from 16 residues. V lost 5 bases, J lost 1 base, and 11 bases stayed unmatched. In DNA form, the CDR3 reads TGTGCCAGCAGGTATACCTCAGGGGGCCTATCCTACGAGCAGTACTTC. This sequence encodes CASRYTSGGLSYEQYF.

CDR3 in amino acids: CASSLTPSLDEQFF. The CDR3 DNA follows: TGTGCCAGCAGCTTAACCCCCTCGTTAGATGAGCAGTTCTTC. This chain connects TRBV7-3 to TRBJ2-1; no firm D call. The CDR3 is 14 amino acids. V gave up 0 bases and J gave up 8 bases, with 11 bases separating them. Germline V CDR1 and CDR2: SGHTA, FQGTGA. Complete variable domain (other parts from reference TRBV7-3 and TRBJ2-1): GAGVSQTPSNKVTEKGKYVELRCDPISGHTALYWYRQSLGQGPEFLIYFQGTGAADDSGLPNDRFFAVRPEGSVSTLKIQRTERGDSAVYLCASSLTPSLDEQFFGPGTRLTVL.

The chain's CDR3 is CASSAWTSGSHEQYF. The CDR3 bases are TGTGCCAGCAGCGCCTGGACTAGCGGGAGCCACGAGCAGTACTTC. The V gene is TRBV5-4, the J gene TRBJ2-7, with 13 positions matching TRBD2. Germline CDR1 is SGHNT and CDR2 is YYREEE (reference sequence). V trimming: 4 bases; J trimming: 5 bases; junction bases outside the gene matches: 6. This CDR3 comprises 15 residues.

J is TRBJ2-3 and V is TRBV2, with D maybe TRBD1 (5 bases). The CDR3 spans 14 residues. Germline assignment: CDR1 SNHLY and CDR2 FYNNEI. Trimming cost V 8 bases and J 1 base, with 13 bases left between them. The CDR3: CASVALGGTDTQYF. The CDR3 DNA sequence: TGTGCCAGCGTAGCCTTAGGGGGCACAGATACGCAGTATTTT.

This clone was detected a few times. The rearrangement uses TRBV7-2 and TRBJ2-5; TRBD2 is a possible D gene (5 bases). Germline loops: CDR1 SGHTA, CDR2 FQGNSA. The CDR3 is 14 residues long. V was shortened by 3 bases and J by 5 bases, with 13 bases between the two germline ends. The CDR3 sequence: CASSLPRRWETQYF. CDR3 DNA: TGTGCCAGCAGCTTGCCAAGGAGGTGGGAGACCCAGTACTTC.

The chain is built from TRBV9 and TRBJ2-2; the match to TRBD1 covers 7 bases. Germline V CDR1 and CDR2: SGDLS, YYNGEE. The trim removed 1 base at V and 1 base at J, leaving 4 bases unmatched. The CDR3 loop spans 16 amino acids. The CDR3 DNA follows: TGTGCCAGCAGCGTAAAGCAGGGGGTGAACACCGGGGAGCTGTTTTTT. Its protein product is CASSVKQGVNTGELFF.

Only a few counts were recorded for this clone. Here the CDR3 reads CASSPTVNQPQHF. CDR3 nucleotides: TGTGCCAGCAGCCCTACAGTGAATCAGCCCCAGCATTTT. The rearrangement joins TRBV7-9 to TRBJ1-5; D remains ambiguous. Germline V gene lookup returns CDR1 SEHNR and CDR2 FQNEAQ (reference sequence). This CDR3 has 13 residues. Between the trimmed V and J ends, which lost 5 bases and 4 bases, there was a span of 9 bases.

The chain recombines TRBV2 with TRBJ2-1, with D maybe TRBD2 (6 bases). Germline lookup yields CDR1 SNHLY and CDR2 FYNNEI. Trimming removed 3 bases at V and 0 bases at J, with 12 bases between. The CDR3 runs 16 residues. CDR3 nucleotide sequence: TGTGCCAGCAGTGAGCGGGACCACAGCTCCTACAATGAGCAGTTCTTC. Protein: CASSERDHSSYNEQFF.

For the CDR3, the DNA is TGTGCCAGCAGCCATGTTGGGGAGGCCAAAAACATTCAGTACTTC. Protein sequence: CASSHVGEAKNIQYF. The chain has TRBV4-2 and TRBJ2-4; D is possibly TRBD2 (5 bases). This CDR3 has 15 residues. V gave up 3 bases and J gave up 1 base, with 10 bases separating them. CDR1 and CDR2 (germline): LGHNA, YNFKEQ.

The CDR3, as DNA: TGTGCCAGTAGGCGACAGGGGGGGAACTATGGCTACACCTTC. It specifies CASRRQGGNYGYTF. V usage is TRBV19 and J usage is TRBJ1-2, with TRBD1 matching 9 bases. Germline CDR1 reads LNHDA; CDR2 reads SQIVND (reference sequence). The ends lost 6 bases at V and 2 bases at J; junction bases unmatched: 4. The CDR3 totals 14 residues.